The next 21 T cell receptor beta chains were all read from a single sample in a study of PD-1 blockade in mismatch repair-deficient tumors. Sequencing was performed with immunoSEQ multiplex PCR; in TCRdb, only in-frame clones are kept and a portion is missing. The sample has under 95,000 clones; about 82% are singletons. Sequencing used peripheral blood, obtained 44 weeks after starting pembrolizumab. These receptors were taken from an adult with mismatch repair-deficient cancer.

This chain joins TRBV7-6 and TRBJ2-1; D might be TRBD1 (6 bases). Germline V gene data show CDR1 as SGHVS and CDR2 as FNYEAQ. CDR3 length: 14 amino acids. The V gene lost 8 bases and the J gene lost 5 bases, with 16 bases spanning the gap. The CDR3 DNA follows: TGTGCCAGCGCGCCAGGGGTGATTCACAATGAGCAGTTCTTC. Translated, it gives CASAPGVIHNEQFF.

The chain is built from TRBV6-5 and TRBJ1-5, with D possibly being TRBD1 (5 bases). This CDR3 is built from 15 residues. The ends were cut back, 6 bases at V and 0 bases at J, with 12 bases in the middle. CDR1 MNHEY and CDR2 SVGAGI come from the germline V gene. This chain's CDR3 is CASRQSGLSNQPQHF. As DNA, the CDR3 is TGTGCCAGCAGACAATCGGGACTTAGCAATCAGCCCCAGCATTTT.

This clone was seen a single time. V usage is TRBV18 and J usage is TRBJ2-3; 7 nucleotides agree with TRBD2. V lost 2 bases, J lost 8 bases, and 10 bases stayed unmatched. The CDR3 contains 15 residues. CDR1 and CDR2 from the germline V gene are KGHSH and LQKENI. CDR3 residues: CASSPTASGTGTQYF. CDR3 DNA sequence: TGTGCCAGCTCACCAACGGCTAGCGGTACTGGTACGCAGTATTTT.

DNA of the CDR3: TGTGCCAGCAGTTTACCCAGCGGGTATAATTCACCCCTCCACTTT. Translated: CASSLPSGYNSPLHF. The chain recombines TRBV28 with TRBJ1-6; no clear D gene. CDR1 and CDR2 from the germline V gene are MDHEN and SYDVKM. CDR3 size: 15 residues. Trimming cost V 2 bases and J 4 bases, with 9 bases left between them.

This clone was recorded a few times. This chain links TRBV7-6 with TRBJ2-7, with TRBD1 as a possible D gene (6 bases). Trimming stripped 8 bases from V and 2 bases from J, with 16 bases between. This CDR3 comprises 14 residues. Germline V gene lookup returns CDR1 SGHVS and CDR2 FNYEAQ. As DNA, the CDR3 is TGTGCCAGCGGGGGTTTAGGGGGAGCCTACGAGCAGTACTTC. Its protein product is CASGGLGGAYEQYF.

The rearrangement joins TRBV30 to TRBJ2-1, with 7 bases lining up with TRBD2. Germline loops: CDR1 GTSNPN, CDR2 SVGIG (reference sequence). The CDR3 extends over 13 amino acids. V gave up 3 bases and J gave up 8 bases; unmatched junction bases: 7. The DNA of the CDR3 is TGTGCCTGGAGCTCCGGCCTAGCGGATGAGCAGTTCTTC. Translation: CAWSSGLADEQFF.

V and J are TRBV30 and TRBJ2-7, with D hard to call. Trimming removed 2 bases at V and 0 bases at J, with 5 bases between. The CDR3 is made up of 12 amino acids. Germline-derived CDR1 and CDR2 are GTSNPN and SVGIG (reference sequence). CDR3 residues: CAWSLGSYEQYF. The CDR3 DNA is TGTGCCTGGAGTTTGGGCTCCTACGAGCAGTACTTC.

This chain connects TRBV5-1 to TRBJ1-1; TRBD1 agrees at 8 bases. The CDR3 has 15 amino acids. Germline trimming cut 4 bases from V and 3 bases from J; bases unmatched to any gene: 8. Germline V lookup: CDR1 SGHRS, CDR2 YFSETQ. CDR3 in amino acids: CASSDWDRRDTEAFF. The CDR3 DNA reads as TGCGCCAGCAGCGACTGGGACAGGAGGGACACTGAAGCTTTCTTT.

The chain couples TRBV5-1 to TRBJ2-3, with 8 bases lining up with TRBD2. This CDR3 has 16 amino acids. Germline V gene lookup returns CDR1 SGHRS and CDR2 YFSETQ. J lost 2 bases, V lost 0 bases, and 5 bases had no gene match. This CDR3 is CASSLGAAGATDTQYF. The CDR3 DNA reads TGCGCCAGCAGCTTGGGGGCAGCGGGAGCCACAGATACGCAGTATTTT.

This chain links TRBV27 with TRBJ2-1; D is perhaps TRBD2 (6 bases). V was shortened by 6 bases and J by 7 bases, with 19 bases between the two germline ends. Per the germline V gene, CDR1 is MNHEY and CDR2 is SMNVEV (reference sequence). The CDR3 sequence is 15 residues long. The CDR3, as DNA: TGTGCCAGCAGGGCGGGGCTGATCAACCAGAATGAGCAGTTCTTC. Translated, it gives CASRAGLINQNEQFF.

The chain combines TRBV29-1 with TRBJ1-1; D not certain. Germline CDR1 SQVTM, CDR2 ANQGSEA. The V end was cut by 7 bases, the J end by 2 bases, with 11 bases between. This CDR3 comprises 12 residues. Here the CDR3 reads CSANQRNTEAFF. CDR3 sequence (DNA): TGCAGCGCCAACCAGAGAAACACTGAAGCTTTCTTT.

V and J are TRBV2 and TRBJ2-1; TRBD2 agrees at 11 bases. The germline CDR1 and CDR2 sequences are SNHLY and FYNNEI. The CDR3 runs to 18 residues. Trimming removed 6 bases from V and 0 bases from J; junction bases left unmatched: 10. DNA of the CDR3: TGTGCCAGCAGAGCACGACCGGGACTAGCGGCCTCCTACAATGAGCAGTTCTTC. It codes for CASRARPGLAASYNEQFF.

This rearrangement joins TRBV7-6 to TRBJ1-1, with 9 bases that match TRBD1. The CDR3 length is 16 residues. Losses at the gene ends were 4 bases for V and 5 bases for J; bases not matched to a gene: 11. CDR1 and CDR2 from the germline V gene are SGHVS and FNYEAQ. DNA for the CDR3: TGTGCCAGCAGCTCCTTTGAGGACAGGGGATGGACTGAAGCTTTCTTT. Its translation: CASSSFEDRGWTEAFF.

V gene TRBV18 combines with J gene TRBJ2-3, with D possibly matching TRBD2 (5 bases). Germline values: CDR1 KGHSH, CDR2 LQKENI. This CDR3 contains 16 residues. V gave up 2 bases and J gave up 4 bases, with 16 bases separating them. This CDR3 is CASSPSTRLSADTQYF. CDR3 in DNA: TGTGCCAGCTCACCATCAACTAGGCTATCGGCAGATACGCAGTATTTT.

This chain links TRBV19 with TRBJ2-3, with TRBD1 as a possible D gene (6 bases). The V end lost 8 bases, the J end lost 4 bases, and 13 bases lay between the germline ends. The CDR3 is 13 residues long. Germline V lookup: CDR1 LNHDA, CDR2 SQIVND (reference sequence). The CDR3, as DNA: TGTGCCAGTGGCGAAGGGGGAGCAGATACGCAGTATTTT. Translation gives CASGEGGADTQYF.

The chain uses TRBV5-1 and TRBJ2-1; 8 nucleotides match TRBD2. Losses at the gene ends were 7 bases for V and 7 bases for J; bases not matched to a gene: 13. The CDR3 totals 15 residues. Germline loops: CDR1 SGHRS, CDR2 YFSETQ. The CDR3 DNA reads TGCGCCAGCTCCCCCCGGGGGGGGCCAGGGAATGAGCAGTTCTTC. It specifies CASSPRGGPGNEQFF.

This rearrangement joins TRBV7-9 to TRBJ1-1; D unclear. Germline V gene data show CDR1 as SEHNR and CDR2 as FQNEAQ (reference sequence). The CDR3 has 13 amino acids. The V and J ends lost 5 bases and 1 base respectively, with 8 bases between them. CDR3 in DNA: TGTGCCAGCAGCGATGCTTGGAACACTGAAGCTTTCTTT. Translation gives CASSDAWNTEAFF.

This clone was picked up one time. V gene TRBV7-9 combines with J gene TRBJ2-6, with D unresolved. This CDR3 has 14 residues. The V end was cut by 3 bases, the J end by 3 bases, with 6 bases between. Germline assignment: CDR1 SEHNR and CDR2 FQNEAQ (reference sequence). The CDR3 spells CASSLRRGANVLTF. The CDR3, as DNA: TGTGCCAGCAGCTTGCGTCGTGGGGCCAACGTCCTGACTTTC.

This clone has just a few counts. The chain uses TRBV10-3 and TRBJ2-1; 10 nucleotides align to TRBD2. V shed 8 bases and J 0 bases; nucleotides not matched to a gene: 4. Germline loops: CDR1 ENHRY, CDR2 SYGVKD. CDR3 length equals 15 residues. For the CDR3, the DNA is TGTGCCATCGCGGCTAGCGGGAGCTCCTACAATGAGCAGTTCTTC. It is translated as CAIAASGSSYNEQFF.

The V gene is TRBV7-2, the J gene TRBJ2-3; no firm D call. V gave up 3 bases and J gave up 4 bases, with 11 bases separating them. Looked up from germline, CDR1 is SGHTA and CDR2 is FQGNSA. The CDR3 runs 14 residues. CDR3 bases: TGTGCCAGCAGCTTGCCGGAGATGGCAGATACGCAGTATTTT. Encoded protein: CASSLPEMADTQYF. The whole variable domain, filled in from reference TRBV7-2 and TRBJ2-3, reads GAGVSQSPSNKVTEKGKDVELRCDPISGHTALYWYRQSLGQGLEFLIYFQGNSAPDKSGLPSDRFSAERTGGSVSTLTIQRTQQEDSAVYLCASSLPEMADTQYFGPGTRLTVL.

The chain uses TRBV7-2 and TRBJ2-7; the D gene is possibly TRBD1 (5 bases). The CDR3 runs to 13 residues. Looked up from germline, CDR1 is SGHTA and CDR2 is FQGNSA. The V gene lost 2 bases and the J gene lost 7 bases, with 12 bases spanning the gap. The CDR3 nucleotides read TGTGCCAGCAGCTTAACCCCAGGGTGGGAGCAGTACTTC. Its protein product is CASSLTPGWEQYF.